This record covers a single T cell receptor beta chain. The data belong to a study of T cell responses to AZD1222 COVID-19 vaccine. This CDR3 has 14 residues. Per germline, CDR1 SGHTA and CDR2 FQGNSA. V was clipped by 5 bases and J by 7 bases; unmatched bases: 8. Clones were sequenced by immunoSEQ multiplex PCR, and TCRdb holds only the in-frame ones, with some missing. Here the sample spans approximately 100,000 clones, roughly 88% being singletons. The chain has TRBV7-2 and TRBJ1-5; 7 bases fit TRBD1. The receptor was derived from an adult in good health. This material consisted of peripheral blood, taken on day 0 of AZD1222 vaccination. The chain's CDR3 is CASSRRAGGQPQHF. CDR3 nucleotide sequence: TGTGCCAGCAGCCGTCGGGCAGGGGGACAGCCCCAGCATTTT. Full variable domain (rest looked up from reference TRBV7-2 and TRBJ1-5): GAGVSQSPSNKVTEKGKDVELRCDPISGHTALYWYRQSLGQGLEFLIYFQGNSAPDKSGLPSDRFSAERTGGSVSTLTIQRTQQEDSAVYLCASSRRAGGQPQHFGDGTRLSIL.